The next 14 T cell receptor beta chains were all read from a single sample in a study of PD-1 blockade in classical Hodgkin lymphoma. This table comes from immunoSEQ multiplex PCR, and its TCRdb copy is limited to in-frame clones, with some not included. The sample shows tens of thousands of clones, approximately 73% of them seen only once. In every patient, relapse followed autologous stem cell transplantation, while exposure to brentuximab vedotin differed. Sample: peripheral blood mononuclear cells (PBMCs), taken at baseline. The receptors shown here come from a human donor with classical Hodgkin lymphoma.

The CDR3, as DNA: TGTGCCAGCTCACCACCTACACTACCTGGGACTAGCGGGAGTTCGTACATTCAGTACTTC. This gives the protein CASSPPTLPGTSGSSYIQYF. J is TRBJ2-4 and V is TRBV18; 14 bases fit TRBD2. The V and J ends lost 0 bases and 8 bases, in that order; junction bases with no gene match: 15. Germline V lookup: CDR1 KGHSH, CDR2 LQKENI. The CDR3 sequence is 20 residues long. The full variable domain, with the rest looked up from reference TRBV18 and TRBJ2-4, is NAGVMQNPRHLVRRRGQEARLRCSPMKGHSHVYWYRQLPEEGLKFMVYLQKENIIDESGMPKERFSAEFPKEGPSILRIQQVVRGDSAAYFCASSPPTLPGTSGSSYIQYFGAGTRLSVL.

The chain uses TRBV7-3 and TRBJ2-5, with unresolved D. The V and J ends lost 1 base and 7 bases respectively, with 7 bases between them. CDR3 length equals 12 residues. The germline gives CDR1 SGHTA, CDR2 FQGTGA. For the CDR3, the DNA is TGTGCCAGCAGCTTAAATACCGGGACCCAGTACTTC. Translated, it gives CASSLNTGTQYF.

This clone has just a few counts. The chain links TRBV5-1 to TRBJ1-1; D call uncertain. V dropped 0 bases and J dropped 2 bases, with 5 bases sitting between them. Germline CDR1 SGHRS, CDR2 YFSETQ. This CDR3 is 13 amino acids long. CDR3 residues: CASSLAGNTEAFF. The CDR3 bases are TGCGCCAGCAGCTTGGCAGGTAACACTGAAGCTTTCTTT.

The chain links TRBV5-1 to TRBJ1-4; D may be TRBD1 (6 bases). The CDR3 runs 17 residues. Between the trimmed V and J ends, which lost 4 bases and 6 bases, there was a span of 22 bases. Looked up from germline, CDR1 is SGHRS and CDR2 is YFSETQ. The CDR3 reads CASSLGQIPLGHEKLFF. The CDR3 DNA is TGCGCCAGCAGCCTAGGACAGATCCCATTGGGACATGAAAAACTGTTTTTT.

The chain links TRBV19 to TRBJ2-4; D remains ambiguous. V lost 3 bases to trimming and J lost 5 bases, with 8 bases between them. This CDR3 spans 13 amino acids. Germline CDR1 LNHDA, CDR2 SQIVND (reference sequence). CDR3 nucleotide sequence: TGTGCCAGTAGTATTAACCAGCAAAACATTCAGTACTTC. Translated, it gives CASSINQQNIQYF.

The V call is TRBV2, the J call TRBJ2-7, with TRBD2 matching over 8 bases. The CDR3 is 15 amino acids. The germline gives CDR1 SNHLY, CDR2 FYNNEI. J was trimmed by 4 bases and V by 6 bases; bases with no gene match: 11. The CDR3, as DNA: TGTGCCAGCAGCGGATCGGCGGGGGGCCCTTACGAGCAGTACTTC. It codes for CASSGSAGGPYEQYF.

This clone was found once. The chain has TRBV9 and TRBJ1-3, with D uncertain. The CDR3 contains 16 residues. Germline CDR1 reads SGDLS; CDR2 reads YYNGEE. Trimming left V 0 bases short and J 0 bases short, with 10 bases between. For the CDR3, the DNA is TGTGCCAGCAGCGTAGACAGACGGGGCTCTGGAAACACCATATATTTT. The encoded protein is CASSVDRRGSGNTIYF.

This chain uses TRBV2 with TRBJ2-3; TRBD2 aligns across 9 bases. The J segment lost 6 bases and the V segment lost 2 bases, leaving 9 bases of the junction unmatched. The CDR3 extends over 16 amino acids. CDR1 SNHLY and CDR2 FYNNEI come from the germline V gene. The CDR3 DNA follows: TGTGCCAGCAGTGAAAATGGCGGGAGGGCCGGGGATACGCAGTATTTT. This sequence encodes CASSENGGRAGDTQYF.

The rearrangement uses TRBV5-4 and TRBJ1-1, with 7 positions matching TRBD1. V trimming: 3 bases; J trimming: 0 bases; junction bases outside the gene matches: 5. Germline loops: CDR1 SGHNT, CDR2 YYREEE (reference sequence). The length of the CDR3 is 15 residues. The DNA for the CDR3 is TGTGCCAGCAGCTCTTTAGGGGGCCTGAACACTGAAGCTTTCTTT. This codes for CASSSLGGLNTEAFF.

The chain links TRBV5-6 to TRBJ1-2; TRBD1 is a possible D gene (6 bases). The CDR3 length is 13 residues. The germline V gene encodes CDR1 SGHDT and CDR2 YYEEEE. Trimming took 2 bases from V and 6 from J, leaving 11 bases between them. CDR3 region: CASSFGGADGYTF. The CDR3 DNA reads TGTGCCAGCAGCTTCGGGGGGGCTGATGGCTACACCTTC.

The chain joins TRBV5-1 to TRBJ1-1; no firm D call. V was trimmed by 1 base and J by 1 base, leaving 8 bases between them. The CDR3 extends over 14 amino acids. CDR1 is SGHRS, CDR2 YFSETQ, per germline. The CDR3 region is CASSLTAQNTEAFF. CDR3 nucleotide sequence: TGCGCCAGCAGCTTGACAGCACAGAACACTGAAGCTTTCTTT.

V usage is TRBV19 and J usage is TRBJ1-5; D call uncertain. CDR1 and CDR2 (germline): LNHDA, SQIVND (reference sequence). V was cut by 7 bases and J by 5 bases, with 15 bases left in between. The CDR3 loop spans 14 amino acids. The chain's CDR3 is CASNDHKNYQPQHF. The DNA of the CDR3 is TGTGCCAGTAACGATCACAAAAACTATCAGCCCCAGCATTTT.

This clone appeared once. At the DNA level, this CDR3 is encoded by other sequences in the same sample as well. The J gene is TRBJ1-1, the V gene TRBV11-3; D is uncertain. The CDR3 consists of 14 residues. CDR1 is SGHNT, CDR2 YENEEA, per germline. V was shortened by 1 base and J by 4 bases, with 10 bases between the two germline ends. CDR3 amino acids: CASSLGPGSTEAFF. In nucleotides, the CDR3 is TGTGCCAGCAGCTTAGGTCCAGGCAGCACTGAAGCTTTCTTT.

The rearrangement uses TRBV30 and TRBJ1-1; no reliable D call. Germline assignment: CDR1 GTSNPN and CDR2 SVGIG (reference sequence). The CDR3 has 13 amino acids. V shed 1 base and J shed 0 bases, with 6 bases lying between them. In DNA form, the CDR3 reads TGTGCCTGGAGTGCCTCAATGAACACTGAAGCTTTCTTT. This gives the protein CAWSASMNTEAFF. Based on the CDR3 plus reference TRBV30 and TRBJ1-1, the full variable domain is SQTIHQWPATLVQPVGSPLSLECTVEGTSNPNLYWYRQAAGRGLQLLFYSVGIGQISSEVPQNLSASRPQDRQFILSSKKLLLSDSGFYLCAWSASMNTEAFFGQGTRLTVV.